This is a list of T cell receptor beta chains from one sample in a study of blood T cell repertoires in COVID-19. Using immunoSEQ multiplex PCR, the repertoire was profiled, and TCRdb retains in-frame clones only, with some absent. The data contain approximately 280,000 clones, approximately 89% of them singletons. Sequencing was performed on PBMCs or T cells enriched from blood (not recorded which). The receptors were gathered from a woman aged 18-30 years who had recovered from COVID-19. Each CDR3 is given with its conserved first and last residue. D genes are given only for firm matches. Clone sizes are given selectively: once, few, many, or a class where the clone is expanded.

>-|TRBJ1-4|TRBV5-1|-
TGCGCCAGCAGCTTACACCGTGCAACTAATGAAAAACTGTTTTTT
CASSLHRATNEKLFF
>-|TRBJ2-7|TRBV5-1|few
TGCGCCAGCATCCGAAAGGGAGACTCCTACGAGCAGTACTTC
CASIRKGDSYEQYF
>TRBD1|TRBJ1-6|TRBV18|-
TGTGCCAGCTCACCGGGACAGGGCAATTCACCCCTCCACTTT
CASSPGQGNSPLHF
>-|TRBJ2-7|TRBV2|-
TGTGCCAGCCTAATCGAACAGGACAGCTACGAGCAGTACTTC
CASLIEQDSYEQYF
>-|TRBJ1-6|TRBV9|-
TGTGCCAGCAGCGTAATGGAGGGAATGGGTTCACCCCTCCACTTT
CASSVMEGMGSPLHF
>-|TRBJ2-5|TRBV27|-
TGTGCCAGCAGTTTGGGTCAGGGTGTAGAGACCCAGTACTTC
CASSLGQGVETQYF
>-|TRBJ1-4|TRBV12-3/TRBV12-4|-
TGTGCCAGCAGTGCAGGTGCCAAAGAAAAACTGTTTTTT
CASSAGAKEKLFF
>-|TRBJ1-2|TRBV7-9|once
TGTGCCAGCAGCTTTGCCCAGGCAGGGGCCTACTATGGCTACACCTTC
CASSFAQAGAYYGYTF
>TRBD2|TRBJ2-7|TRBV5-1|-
TGCGCCAGCAGCTTGCCTTTCGGGACTAGCGGATACGAGCAGTACTTC
CASSLPFGTSGYEQYF
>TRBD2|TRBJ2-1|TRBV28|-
TGTGCCAGCAGTTCCACCTTCCCGGGACTAGCGGGGTACAATGAGCAGTTCTTC
CASSSTFPGLAGYNEQFF
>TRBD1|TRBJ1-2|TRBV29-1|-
TGCAGCGTGGGGGAACAGGGGCTAAATGGCTACACCTTC
CSVGEQGLNGYTF
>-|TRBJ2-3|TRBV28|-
TGTGCCAGCGGTAGATTGGGCACAGATACGCAGTATTTT
CASGRLGTDTQYF
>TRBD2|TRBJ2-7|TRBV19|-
TGTGCCAGTAGTACTAGCGGGAGACTGCGTGGAAACGAGCAGTACTTC
CASSTSGRLRGNEQYF
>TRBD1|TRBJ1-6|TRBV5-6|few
TGTGCCAGCAGCTTGGTGCCGCTGGACAGGGTTGTAACTTCACCCCTCCACTTT
CASSLVPLDRVVTSPLHF
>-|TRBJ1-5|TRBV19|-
TGTGCCAGCCGAGCCCCAAAATTAGCCAATCAGCCCCAGCATTTT
CASRAPKLANQPQHF
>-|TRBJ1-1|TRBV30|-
TGTGCCTGGAGCCCCGGCGGCGATGGTGGGGCTTTCTTT
CAWSPGGDGGAFF
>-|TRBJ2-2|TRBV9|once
TGTGCCAGCAGCGTACCCCGTGGTTCAGGGAACACCGGGGAGCTGTTTTTT
CASSVPRGSGNTGELFF
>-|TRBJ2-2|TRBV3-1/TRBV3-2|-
TGTGCCAGCAGCCAAGAAGGTGGCCTAGCCCGCACCGGGGAGCTGTTTTTT
CASSQEGGLARTGELFF
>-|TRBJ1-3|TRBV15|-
TGTGCCACCAGCCGGGAGGTGGGCGGCTCTGGAAACACCATATATTTT
CATSREVGGSGNTIYF
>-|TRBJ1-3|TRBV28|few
TGTGCCAGCAGTACGTTTAGCTCTGGAAACACCATATATTTT
CASSTFSSGNTIYF
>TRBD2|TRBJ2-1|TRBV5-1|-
TGCGCCAGCACCCCTTGGCCTAGCGGATCCAATGAGCAGTTCTTC
CASTPWPSGSNEQFF
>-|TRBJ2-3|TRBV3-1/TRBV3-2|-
TGTGCCAGCAGCCCAAGGACCGGGGAAGGCACAGATACGCAGTATTTT
CASSPRTGEGTDTQYF